This T cell receptor (beta chain) was retrieved from a study of blood T cell repertoires in COVID-19. Enrolled through a virtual design, the participants were between roughly 18 and 90 years of age and came from 24 US areas. The germline V and J ends were trimmed by 0 bases and 3 bases, with 12 bases remaining between them. The CDR3 totals 15 residues. CDR1 and CDR2 (germline): SGHNT, YYREEE (reference sequence). Original analysis: Using reference gene primer amplification, nucleated cell counts were estimated. Data came from immunoSEQ multiplex PCR; TCRdb stores just in-frame clones and leaves some out. The V and J calls and clone size come from that table; D and trimming were worked out from the DNA. The sample shows hundreds of thousands of clones, about 82% of them seen only once.

This sequence joins TRBV5-4 and TRBJ1-1, with D perhaps matching TRBD1 (5 bases). Sequences were obtained from PBMCs or T cells enriched from blood (not recorded which). This TCR came from a woman aged 50 to 60 with acute COVID-19. The CDR3 reads CASSLDPRRDTEAFF. CDR3 DNA: TGTGCCAGCAGCTTGGACCCCCGCAGGGACACTGAAGCTTTCTTT. The variable domain in full, completed from reference TRBV5-4 and TRBJ1-1, reads ETGVTQSPTHLIKTRGQQVTLRCSSQSGHNTVSWYQQALGQGPQFIFQYYREEENGRGNFPPRFSGLQFPNYSSELNVNALELDDSALYLCASSLDPRRDTEAFFGQGTRLTVV.